This record looks at one T cell receptor (beta chain) sequence and its context. Its antigen is still unknown. The data were taken from a study of cytomegalovirus exposure and HLA in healthy donors. Study-wide findings and caveats: There were some public TCRs occurring in many donors, but most TCR sequences were rare. Donors belonging to an Asian-associated ancestry cluster reportedly showed fewer N-insertions in productive TCRs than the roughly 670-donor mean, according to what a later analysis found.

The CDR3 is made up of 14 amino acids. CDR1 and CDR2 from the germline V gene are LNHDA and SQIVND (reference sequence). V was clipped by 7 bases and J by 1 base, with 13 bases between them. Amplification used 60 Vbeta primers and 13 Jbeta primers. Clones were sequenced by immunoSEQ multiplex PCR, and TCRdb holds only the in-frame ones, with some missing. The sample lists roughly 120,000 clones; roughly 80% were seen once. The specimen was PBMCs. The chain is built from TRBV19 and TRBJ1-2, with D possibly being TRBD1 (5 bases). The source of this sequence is a man aged 50 to 59 in good health and CMV-seronegative. CDR3 DNA sequence: TGTGCCAGTACGACAGCCCGGCTTAACTATGGCTACACCTTC. It is translated as CASTTARLNYGYTF.